This T cell receptor beta chain stems from a study of Graves' ophthalmopathy and Graves' hyperthyroidism. In this sample, this clonotype turned up many times. The TCR beta CDR3 regions underwent amplification from RNA transcripts. Second-round multiplex PCR came after a first-round RT-PCR that employed HTBI primers. TCRdb reprocessed the multiplex PCR reads via MiXCR and lists one record per CDR3 protein. The profile shows roughly 380,000 distinct CDR3 sequences, less than 20% of them singletons. The source material was peripheral blood. This TCR came from a woman younger than 35 with stable Graves' hyperthyroidism.

The CDR3 DNA reads as TGTGCTAGTGGTTTGTTACAGGTGAGGACTGAAGCTTTCTTT. Translated, it gives CASGLLQVRTEAFF. J is TRBJ1-1 and V is TRBV12-5; maybe TRBD1 (5 bases). The germline V gene has CDR1 LGHNT and CDR2 FRNRAP. The CDR3 has 14 amino acids. Trimming took off 2 bases at V and 5 bases at J, with 12 bases between the two ends.